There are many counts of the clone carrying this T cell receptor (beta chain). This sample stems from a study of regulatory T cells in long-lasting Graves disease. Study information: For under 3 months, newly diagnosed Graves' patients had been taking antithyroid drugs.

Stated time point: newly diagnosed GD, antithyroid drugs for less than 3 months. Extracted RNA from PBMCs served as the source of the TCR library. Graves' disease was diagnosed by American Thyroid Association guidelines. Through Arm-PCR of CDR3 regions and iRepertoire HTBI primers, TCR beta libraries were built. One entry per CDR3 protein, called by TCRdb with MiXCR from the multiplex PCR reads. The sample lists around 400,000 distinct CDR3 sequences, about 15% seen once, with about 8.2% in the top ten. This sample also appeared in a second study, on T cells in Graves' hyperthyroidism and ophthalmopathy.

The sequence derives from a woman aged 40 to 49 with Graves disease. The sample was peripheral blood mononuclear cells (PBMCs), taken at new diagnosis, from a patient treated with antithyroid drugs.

The CDR3: CASSLRAQLPYQPQHF. The CDR3 region has the DNA TGTGCCAGCAGTTTACGTGCTCAGCTCCCGTACCAGCCCCAGCATTTT. This chain uses TRBV27 with TRBJ1-5; D gene uncertain. Germline CDR1 MNHEY, CDR2 SMNVEV (reference sequence). The length of the CDR3 is 16 residues. Trimming removed 2 bases at V and 7 bases at J, with 18 bases between.